Below, 23 T cell receptor beta chains from the same sample are listed, as sequenced in a study of a mutant IDH1 vaccine in newly diagnosed glioma. No antigen is known for these receptors. Clones were read by immunoSEQ multiplex PCR, and TCRdb kept only the in-frame ones, dropping some. The sample has some 30,000 clones; roughly 78% are singletons. Time point of the sample: week 11, during vaccination. Mutant IDH1 20-mer peptide, at 300 ug, made up each vaccine dose, with topical imiquimod. The material sequenced was PBMCs, taken from a glioma patient whose treatment included an IDH1 peptide vaccine. All receptors derive from a man aged 25-45 years with glioma.

The chain joins TRBV9 to TRBJ1-5, with D unresolved. The CDR3 is made up of 14 amino acids. Germline loops: CDR1 SGDLS, CDR2 YYNGEE. V lost 0 bases and J 7 bases, leaving 11 bases between the germline ends. The CDR3, as DNA: TGTGCCAGCAGCGTAGAGATAAATGGGCAGCCCCAGCATTTT. This codes for CASSVEINGQPQHF.

This chain links TRBV30 with TRBJ1-1; the match to TRBD1 covers 7 bases. CDR3 length: 13 amino acids. V was clipped by 4 bases and J by 1 base; unmatched bases: 3. The germline V gene encodes CDR1 GTSNPN and CDR2 SVGIG (reference sequence). The CDR3 bases are TGTGCCTGGAATGACAGGGCGAACACTGAAGCTTTCTTT. The encoded protein is CAWNDRANTEAFF.

The rearrangement uses TRBV28 and TRBJ2-2; TRBD1 or TRBD2 may be the D gene (5 bases each). CDR3 length: 16 amino acids. V was cut by 5 bases and J by 3 bases, with 16 bases left in between. Germline V CDR1 and CDR2: MDHEN, SYDVKM. Here the CDR3 DNA reads TGTGCCAGCAGTCCCCGGACACTGAGGGACACCGGGGAGCTGTTTTTT. Translation gives CASSPRTLRDTGELFF.

The chain has TRBV5-8 and TRBJ1-5; D is possibly TRBD1 (5 bases). With 4 bases removed from V and 1 base from J, the gap between germline ends came to 15 bases. Germline CDR1 reads SGHTS; CDR2 reads YDEGEE. The CDR3 spans 16 residues. The CDR3 loop reads CASSTGTSWSNQPQHF. DNA for the CDR3: TGTGCCAGCAGCACGGGGACTTCCTGGAGCAATCAGCCCCAGCATTTT.

This clone came up a few times. V and J are TRBV28 and TRBJ1-4; maybe TRBD1 (5 bases). Germline V CDR1 and CDR2: MDHEN, SYDVKM. V lost 7 bases to trimming and J lost 3 bases, with 9 bases between them. CDR3 size: 13 residues. The CDR3 reads CASKGSPNEKLFF. CDR3 coding DNA: TGTGCCAGCAAGGGGTCGCCTAATGAAAAACTGTTTTTT.

This clone turned up a few times. The chain has TRBV7-2 and TRBJ1-3; 10 nucleotides agree with TRBD1. Germline CDR1 SGHTA, CDR2 FQGNSA. Trimming took 0 bases from V and 2 from J; bases not matched to a gene: 10. CDR3 length: 19 amino acids. CDR3 region: CASSLAYYEGTGAGNTIYF. The CDR3, as DNA: TGTGCCAGCAGCTTAGCATATTATGAAGGGACAGGGGCTGGAAACACCATATATTTT.

This clone was seen a handful of times. The chain carries TRBV6-1 and TRBJ1-1, with TRBD1 as a possible D gene (5 bases). Deletions cut 8 bases from V and 1 base from J, with 14 bases between. Germline-derived CDR1 and CDR2 are MNHNS and SASEGT. This CDR3 comprises 14 residues. CDR3 in DNA: TGTGCCAGCGCGAGTGGGGGGAGGAACACTGAAGCTTTCTTT. It encodes CASASGGRNTEAFF.

The chain recombines TRBV7-9 with TRBJ1-1; 9 positions match TRBD1. The CDR3 loop spans 17 amino acids. The V segment lost 5 bases and the J segment 3 bases; nucleotides outside the gene matches: 13. The germline CDR1 and CDR2 sequences are SEHNR and FQNEAQ (reference sequence). This chain's CDR3 is CASSALTGGSGDTEAFF. CDR3 coding DNA: TGTGCCAGCAGCGCCCTCACAGGGGGCAGTGGAGACACTGAAGCTTTCTTT.

The chain couples TRBV9 to TRBJ1-2, with 10 bases identical to TRBD1. Per germline, CDR1 SGDLS and CDR2 YYNGEE. The CDR3 contains 15 residues. Trimming cost V 0 bases and J 6 bases; bases outside gene matches: 5. The CDR3 spells CASSVGATGGNGYTF. The DNA for the CDR3 is TGTGCCAGCAGCGTAGGGGCGACAGGGGGCAATGGCTACACCTTC.

This clone was found a few times. V usage is TRBV6-1 and J usage is TRBJ2-2, with 14 bases aligning to TRBD2. The germline V gene encodes CDR1 MNHNS and CDR2 SASEGT. The CDR3 has 18 amino acids. V shed 2 bases and J 8 bases; nucleotides not matched to a gene: 10. The CDR3 reads CASSESGTSGSMSGELFF. The CDR3 DNA is TGTGCCAGCAGTGAATCCGGGACTAGCGGGAGTATGTCGGGGGAGCTGTTTTTT.

The chain employs TRBV9 and TRBJ2-3; maybe TRBD1 (6 bases). The CDR3 totals 13 residues. The germline V gene encodes CDR1 SGDLS and CDR2 YYNGEE. The V end lost 4 bases, the J end lost 4 bases, and 10 bases lay between the germline ends. CDR3: CASSTQGADTQYF. CDR3 sequence (DNA): TGTGCCAGCAGCACACAGGGTGCAGATACGCAGTATTTT.

The CDR3 sequence is CAISESGRGNTGELFF. The CDR3 bases are TGTGCCATCAGTGAGTCGGGGCGGGGAAACACCGGGGAGCTGTTTTTT. The V and J genes are TRBV10-3 and TRBJ2-2; D perhaps matches TRBD2 (6 bases). From germline, CDR1 is ENHRY and CDR2 SYGVKD. The CDR3 length is 16 residues. Trimming removed 0 bases from V and 2 bases from J, with 10 bases in between.

In DNA form, the CDR3 reads TGCGCCAGCAGCTCGGGACTAGCGGTAACTCAAGAGACCCAGTACTTC. It yields the protein CASSSGLAVTQETQYF. The chain combines TRBV5-1 with TRBJ2-5, with 11 bases fitting TRBD2. The CDR3 has 16 residues. Trimming cost V 3 bases and J 2 bases; bases outside gene matches: 6. The germline CDR1 and CDR2 sequences are SGHRS and YFSETQ.

This chain connects TRBV9 to TRBJ1-6; D unresolved. Germline V gene sequence: CDR1 SGDLS, CDR2 YYNGEE. V lost 2 bases to trimming and J lost 10 bases, with 13 bases between them. This CDR3 spans 14 amino acids. As DNA, the CDR3 is TGTGCCAGCAGCGTGGATAGTTACCTCTCACCCCTCCACTTT. Translating it yields CASSVDSYLSPLHF.

This chain connects TRBV19 to TRBJ1-2; D gene uncertain. Trimming took off 6 bases at V and 5 bases at J, with 22 bases between the two ends. The CDR3 totals 16 residues. The germline CDR1 and CDR2 sequences are LNHDA and SQIVND (reference sequence). The CDR3 nucleotides are TGTGCCAGTAGCCCCACCGGATCCGCGGTATTATATGGCTACACCTTC. It yields the protein CASSPTGSAVLYGYTF.

V is TRBV2 and J is TRBJ1-4; no clear D. The V end lost 4 bases, the J end lost 0 bases, and 6 bases lay between the germline ends. CDR1 and CDR2 from the germline V gene are SNHLY and FYNNEI. This CDR3 is 14 amino acids long. Here the CDR3 reads CASSGISTNEKLFF. The CDR3 DNA reads TGTGCCAGCAGTGGGATATCAACTAATGAAAAACTGTTTTTT.

The gene calls are TRBV6-5 and TRBJ1-3, with a tentative D call TRBD1 (6 bases). CDR3 length: 16 residues. The germline CDR1 and CDR2 sequences are MNHEY and SVGAGI. The germline V and J ends were trimmed by 0 bases and 0 bases, with 9 bases remaining between them. Written as DNA, the CDR3 is TGTGCCAGCAGTTACTCCAGGGGCCTCTCTGGAAACACCATATATTTT. Protein product: CASSYSRGLSGNTIYF.

The chain carries TRBV5-1 and TRBJ2-3; D not resolved. The CDR3 contains 15 residues. V shed 0 bases and J shed 0 bases, with 8 bases lying between them. Germline V gene data show CDR1 as SGHRS and CDR2 as YFSETQ. CDR3 nucleotide sequence: TGCGCCAGCAGCTTGGGTAGCCCTAGCACAGATACGCAGTATTTT. Translated: CASSLGSPSTDTQYF. Supplemented by reference TRBV5-1 and TRBJ2-3, the full variable domain reads KAGVTQTPRYLIKTRGQQVTLSCSPISGHRSVSWYQQTPGQGLQFLFEYFSETQRNKGNFPGRFSGRQFSNSRSEMNVSTLELGDSALYLCASSLGSPSTDTQYFGPGTRLTVL.

This chain connects TRBV13 to TRBJ1-4, with 9 bases aligning to TRBD1. The CDR3 runs 17 residues. Germline CDR1 reads PRHDT; CDR2 reads FYEKMQ (reference sequence). The V segment lost 5 bases and the J segment 7 bases; nucleotides outside the gene matches: 14. The DNA of the CDR3 is TGTGCCAGCAGCAACGGACAGGGGTCGGGATGGAGTGAAAAACTGTTTTTT. Its protein is CASSNGQGSGWSEKLFF.

The rearrangement links TRBV25-1 to TRBJ1-1; D is undetermined. Trimming cost V 8 bases and J 1 base, with 8 bases left between them. The CDR3 has 12 residues. The germline V gene has CDR1 MGHDK and CDR2 SYGVNS. CDR3 DNA: TGTGCCAGCCGACGGGAGAACACTGAAGCTTTCTTT. This translates into CASRRENTEAFF.

This clone was observed once. V and J are TRBV2 and TRBJ2-7; D gene ambiguous. The CDR3 runs 14 residues. Germline V gives CDR1 SNHLY, CDR2 FYNNEI. The ends were cut back, 1 base at V and 6 bases at J, with 13 bases in the middle. This CDR3 is CASSEGGQPLEQYF. The CDR3 nucleotides are TGTGCCAGCAGTGAAGGTGGCCAGCCCCTCGAGCAGTACTTC.

V usage is TRBV6-4 and J usage is TRBJ1-1, with D possibly TRBD1 on 5 matching bases. Germline V gene sequence: CDR1 MRHNA, CDR2 SNTAGT. The CDR3 loop spans 15 amino acids. V lost 2 bases to trimming and J lost 1 base, with 11 bases between them. The chain's CDR3 is CASSDGRGGNTEAFF. The CDR3, as DNA: TGTGCCAGCAGTGACGGGAGGGGTGGGAACACTGAAGCTTTCTTT.

This chain uses TRBV29-1 with TRBJ2-5; unclear D gene. This CDR3 comprises 12 residues. Germline CDR1 reads SQVTM; CDR2 reads ANQGSEA. The ends were cut back, 5 bases at V and 10 bases at J, with 17 bases in the middle. CDR3 sequence reads: CSVSGADPGQYF. The CDR3 nucleotides read TGCAGCGTTTCGGGTGCCGACCCAGGCCAGTACTTC.